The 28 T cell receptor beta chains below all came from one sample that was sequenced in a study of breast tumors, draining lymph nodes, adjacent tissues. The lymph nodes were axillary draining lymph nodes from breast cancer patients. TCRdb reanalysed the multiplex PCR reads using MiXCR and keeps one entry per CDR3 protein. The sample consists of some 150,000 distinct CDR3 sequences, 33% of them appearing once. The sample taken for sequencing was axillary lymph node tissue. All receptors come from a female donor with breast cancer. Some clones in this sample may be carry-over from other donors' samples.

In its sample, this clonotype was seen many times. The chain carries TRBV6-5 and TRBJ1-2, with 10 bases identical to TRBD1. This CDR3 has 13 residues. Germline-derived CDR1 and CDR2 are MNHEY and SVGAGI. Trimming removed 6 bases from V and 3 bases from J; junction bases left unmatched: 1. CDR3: CASRGQGYYGYTF. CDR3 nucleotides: TGTGCCAGCAGGGGACAGGGGTACTATGGCTACACCTTC.

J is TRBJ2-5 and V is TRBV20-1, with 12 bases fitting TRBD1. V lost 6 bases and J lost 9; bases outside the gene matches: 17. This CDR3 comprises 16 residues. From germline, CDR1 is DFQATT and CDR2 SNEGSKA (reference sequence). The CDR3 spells CSATGTGGGRNQPQYF. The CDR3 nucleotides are TGCAGTGCAACCGGGACAGGGGGCGGCCGCAATCAGCCCCAGTACTTC.

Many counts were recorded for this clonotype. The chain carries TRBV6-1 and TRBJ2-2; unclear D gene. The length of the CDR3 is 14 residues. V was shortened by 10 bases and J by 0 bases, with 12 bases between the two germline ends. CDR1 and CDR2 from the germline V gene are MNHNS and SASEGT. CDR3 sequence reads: CATSRTANTGELFF. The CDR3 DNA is TGTGCCACTTCTAGGACCGCGAACACCGGGGAGCTGTTTTTT.

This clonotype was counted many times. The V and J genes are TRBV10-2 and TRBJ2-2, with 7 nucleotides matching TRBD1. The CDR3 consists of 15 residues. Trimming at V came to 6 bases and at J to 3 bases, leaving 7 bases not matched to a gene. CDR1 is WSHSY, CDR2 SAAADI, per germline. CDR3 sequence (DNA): TGCGCCAGCAGGGCCGGGACAGACTACACCGGGGAGCTGTTTTTT. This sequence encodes CASRAGTDYTGELFF.

In DNA form, the CDR3 reads TGTGCTGTTGAGAGGATCTCCTACAGTAAGCAGTTCTTC. This gives the protein CAVERISYSKQFF. The chain couples TRBV7-2 to TRBJ2-1; D is uncertain. Germline CDR1 SGHTA, CDR2 FQGNSA. The CDR3 is 13 residues long.

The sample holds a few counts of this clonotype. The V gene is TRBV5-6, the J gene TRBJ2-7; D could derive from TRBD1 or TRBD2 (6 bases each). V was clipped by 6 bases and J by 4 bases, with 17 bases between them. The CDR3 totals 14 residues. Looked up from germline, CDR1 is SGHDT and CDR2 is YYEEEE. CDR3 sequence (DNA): TGTGCCAGCAACGCCGGGGGCTCCGCGTACGAGCAGTACTTC. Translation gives CASNAGGSAYEQYF.

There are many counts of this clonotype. CDR3 region: CASSLDRNGGYTF. CDR3 coding DNA: TGTGCCAGCAGCCTTGACAGGAACGGTGGCTACACCTTC. J is TRBJ1-2 and V is TRBV7-9, with a possible D match to TRBD1 (6 bases). Trimming stripped 5 bases from V and 7 bases from J, with 14 bases between. The CDR3 spans 13 residues. The germline V gene encodes CDR1 SEHNR and CDR2 FQNEAQ (reference sequence).

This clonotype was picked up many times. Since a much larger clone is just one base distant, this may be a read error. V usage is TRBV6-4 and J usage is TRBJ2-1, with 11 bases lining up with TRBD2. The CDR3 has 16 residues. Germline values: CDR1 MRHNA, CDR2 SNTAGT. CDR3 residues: CASSHSGTSGYNEQFF. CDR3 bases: TGTGCCAGCAGTCACTCCGGGACTAGCGGATACAATGAGCAGTTCTTC.

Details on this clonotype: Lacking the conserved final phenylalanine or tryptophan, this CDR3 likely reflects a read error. The CDR3 reads CASSRQGKRGGELFL. CDR3 coding DNA: TGTGCCAGCAGTCGACAGGGGAAGAGGGGCGGGGAGCTGTTTCTT. The gene calls are TRBV6-6 and TRBJ2-2; 8 nucleotides match TRBD1. Germline trimming cut 5 bases from V and 7 bases from J; bases unmatched to any gene: 9. Germline V gives CDR1 MNHNY, CDR2 SVGAGI (reference sequence). CDR3 length: 15 residues.

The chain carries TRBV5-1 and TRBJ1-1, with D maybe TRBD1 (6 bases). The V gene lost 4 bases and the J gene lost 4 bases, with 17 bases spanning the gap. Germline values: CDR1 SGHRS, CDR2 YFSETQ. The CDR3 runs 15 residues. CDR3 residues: CASSILSGAVTEAFF. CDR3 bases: TGCGCCAGCAGCATCCTATCGGGGGCTGTCACTGAAGCTTTCTTT.

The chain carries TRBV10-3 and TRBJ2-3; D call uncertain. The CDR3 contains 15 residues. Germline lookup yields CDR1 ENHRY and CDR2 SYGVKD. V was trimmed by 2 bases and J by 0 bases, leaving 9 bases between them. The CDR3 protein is CAISESSSSTDTQYF. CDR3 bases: TGTGCCATCAGTGAGAGCAGCTCTAGCACAGATACGCAGTATTTT.

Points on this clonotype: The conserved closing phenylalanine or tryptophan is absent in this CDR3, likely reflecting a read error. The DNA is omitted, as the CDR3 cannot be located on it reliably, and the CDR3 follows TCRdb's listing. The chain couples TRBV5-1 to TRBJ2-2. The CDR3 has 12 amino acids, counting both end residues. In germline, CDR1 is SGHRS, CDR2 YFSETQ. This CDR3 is CASSLDTGEPFL.

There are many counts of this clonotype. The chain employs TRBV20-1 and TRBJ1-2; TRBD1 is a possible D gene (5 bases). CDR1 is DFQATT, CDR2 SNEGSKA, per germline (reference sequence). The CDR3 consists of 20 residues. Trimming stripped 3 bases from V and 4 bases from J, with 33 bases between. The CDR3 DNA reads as TGCAGTGCTAGGGACCACCGGGACGAGGCGTTCCCTCTGATCTCCTATGGCTACACCTTC. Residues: CSARDHRDEAFPLISYGYTF.

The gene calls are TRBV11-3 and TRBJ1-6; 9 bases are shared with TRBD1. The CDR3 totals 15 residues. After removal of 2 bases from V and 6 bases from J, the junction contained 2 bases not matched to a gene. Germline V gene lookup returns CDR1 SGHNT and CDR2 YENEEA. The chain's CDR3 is CASSLRDRANSPLHF. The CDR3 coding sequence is TGTGCCAGCAGCTTACGGGACAGGGCTAATTCACCCCTCCACTTT.

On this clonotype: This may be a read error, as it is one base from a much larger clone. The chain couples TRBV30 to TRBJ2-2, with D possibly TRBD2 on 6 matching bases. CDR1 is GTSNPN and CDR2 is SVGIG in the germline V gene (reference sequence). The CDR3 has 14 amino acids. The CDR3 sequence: CAWSLHQNTGGLFF. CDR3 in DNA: TGTGCCTGGAGTTTGCATCAGAACACCGGGGGGCTGTTTTTT.

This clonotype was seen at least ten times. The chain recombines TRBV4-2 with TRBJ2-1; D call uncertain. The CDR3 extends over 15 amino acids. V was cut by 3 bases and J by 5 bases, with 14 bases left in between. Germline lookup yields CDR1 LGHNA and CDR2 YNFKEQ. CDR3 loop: CASSHRPTVNNEQFF. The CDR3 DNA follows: TGTGCCAGCAGCCACCGACCTACCGTAAACAATGAGCAGTTCTTC.

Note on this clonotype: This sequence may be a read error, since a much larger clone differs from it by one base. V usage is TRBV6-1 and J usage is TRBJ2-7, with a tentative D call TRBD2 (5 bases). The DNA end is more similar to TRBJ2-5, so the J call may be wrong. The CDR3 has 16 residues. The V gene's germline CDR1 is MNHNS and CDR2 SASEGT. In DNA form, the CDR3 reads TGTGTCAGCAGTGAAGGGTCCCTAGCTCCGCAAGAGACCCAGTACTTC. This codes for CVSSEGSLAPQETQYF.

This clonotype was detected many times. Here the CDR3 reads CAWSWGAGANVLTF. The CDR3 region has the DNA TGTGCCTGGAGTTGGGGGGCTGGGGCCAACGTCCTGACTTTC. The chain carries TRBV30 and TRBJ2-6; a weak D match, TRBD2 (6 bases). The CDR3 is 14 amino acids. The germline V and J ends were trimmed by 2 bases and 2 bases, with 7 bases remaining between them. Germline loops: CDR1 GTSNPN, CDR2 SVGIG (reference sequence).

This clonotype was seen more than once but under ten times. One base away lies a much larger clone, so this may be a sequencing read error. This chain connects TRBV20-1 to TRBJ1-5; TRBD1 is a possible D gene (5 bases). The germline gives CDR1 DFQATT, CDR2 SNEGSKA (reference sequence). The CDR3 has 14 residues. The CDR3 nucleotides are TGCAGTGCTAGTGGGGCCGAAACCAATCCGCCCCAGCATTTT. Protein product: CSASGAETNPPQHF.

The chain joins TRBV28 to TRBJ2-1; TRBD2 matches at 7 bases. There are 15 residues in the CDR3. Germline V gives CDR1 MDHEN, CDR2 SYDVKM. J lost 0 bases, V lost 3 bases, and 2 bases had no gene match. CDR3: CASSFGGGSYNEQFF. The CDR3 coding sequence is TGTGCCAGCAGTTTCGGCGGGGGCTCCTACAATGAGCAGTTCTTC. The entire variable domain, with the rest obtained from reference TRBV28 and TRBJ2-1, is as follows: DVKVTQSSRYLVKRTGEKVFLECVQDMDHENMFWYRQDPGLGLRLIYFSYDVKMKEKGDIPEGYSVSREKKERFSLILESASTNQTSMYLCASSFGGGSYNEQFFGPGTRLTVL.

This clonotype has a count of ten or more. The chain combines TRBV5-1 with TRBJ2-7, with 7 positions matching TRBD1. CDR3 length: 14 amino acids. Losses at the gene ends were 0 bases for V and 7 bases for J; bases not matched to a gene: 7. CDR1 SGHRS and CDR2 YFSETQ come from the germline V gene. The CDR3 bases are TGCGCCAGCAGCTTGGGGGACAGCGCGAGGGAGCAGTACTTC. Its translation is CASSLGDSAREQYF.

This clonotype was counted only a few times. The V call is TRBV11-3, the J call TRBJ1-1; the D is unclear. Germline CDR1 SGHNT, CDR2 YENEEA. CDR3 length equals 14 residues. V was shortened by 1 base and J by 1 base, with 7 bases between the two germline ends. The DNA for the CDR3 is TGTGCCAGCAGCTTAGGACACGGGAACACTGAAGCTTTCTTT. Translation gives CASSLGHGNTEAFF.

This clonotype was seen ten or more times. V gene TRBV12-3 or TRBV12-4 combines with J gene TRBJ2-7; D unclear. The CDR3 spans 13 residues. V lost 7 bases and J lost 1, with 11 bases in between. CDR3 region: CASKYSASYEQYF. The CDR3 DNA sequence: TGTGCCAGCAAGTACAGCGCGTCCTACGAGCAGTACTTC.

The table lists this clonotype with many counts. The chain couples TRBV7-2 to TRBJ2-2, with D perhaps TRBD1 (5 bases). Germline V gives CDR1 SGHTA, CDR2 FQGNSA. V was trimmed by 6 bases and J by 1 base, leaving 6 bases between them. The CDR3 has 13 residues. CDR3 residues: CASSGQNTGELFF. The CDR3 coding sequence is TGTGCCAGCAGTGGACAGAACACCGGGGAGCTGTTTTTT. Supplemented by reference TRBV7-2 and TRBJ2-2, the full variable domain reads GAGVSQSPSNKVTEKGKDVELRCDPISGHTALYWYRQSLGQGLEFLIYFQGNSAPDKSGLPSDRFSAERTGGSVSTLTIQRTQQEDSAVYLCASSGQNTGELFFGEGSRLTVL.

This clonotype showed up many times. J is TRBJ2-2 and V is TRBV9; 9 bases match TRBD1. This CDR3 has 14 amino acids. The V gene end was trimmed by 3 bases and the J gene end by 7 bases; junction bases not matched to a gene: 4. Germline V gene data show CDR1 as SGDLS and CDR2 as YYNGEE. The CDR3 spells CASSDTGGHGELFF. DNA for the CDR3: TGTGCCAGCAGCGACACAGGGGGCCACGGGGAGCTGTTTTTT.

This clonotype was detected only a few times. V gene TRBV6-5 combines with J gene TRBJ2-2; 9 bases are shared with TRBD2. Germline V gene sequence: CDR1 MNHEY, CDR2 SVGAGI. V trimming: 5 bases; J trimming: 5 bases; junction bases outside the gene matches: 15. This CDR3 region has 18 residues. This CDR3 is CASSHYFGGRAGTGELFF. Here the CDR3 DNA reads TGTGCCAGCAGTCACTATTTCGGCGGGAGGGCGGGGACCGGGGAGCTGTTTTTT.

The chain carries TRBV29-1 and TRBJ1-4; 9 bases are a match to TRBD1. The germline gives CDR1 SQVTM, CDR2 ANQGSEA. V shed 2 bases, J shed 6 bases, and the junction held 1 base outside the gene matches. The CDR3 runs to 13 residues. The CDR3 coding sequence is TGCAGCGTTGAACGGACAGGGGATGAAAAACTGTTTTTT. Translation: CSVERTGDEKLFF. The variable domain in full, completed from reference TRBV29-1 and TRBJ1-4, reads SAVISQKPSRDICQRGTSLTIQCQVDSQVTMMFWYRQQPGQSLTLIATANQGSEATYESGFVIDKFPISRPNLTFSTLTVSNMSPEDSSIYLCSVERTGDEKLFFGSGTQLSVL.

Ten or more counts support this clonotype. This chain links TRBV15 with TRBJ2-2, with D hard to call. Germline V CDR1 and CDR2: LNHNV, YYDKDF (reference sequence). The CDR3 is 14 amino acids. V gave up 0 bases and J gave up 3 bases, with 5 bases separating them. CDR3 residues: CATSRDPDTGELFF. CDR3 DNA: TGTGCCACCAGCAGAGATCCGGACACCGGGGAGCTGTTTTTT.